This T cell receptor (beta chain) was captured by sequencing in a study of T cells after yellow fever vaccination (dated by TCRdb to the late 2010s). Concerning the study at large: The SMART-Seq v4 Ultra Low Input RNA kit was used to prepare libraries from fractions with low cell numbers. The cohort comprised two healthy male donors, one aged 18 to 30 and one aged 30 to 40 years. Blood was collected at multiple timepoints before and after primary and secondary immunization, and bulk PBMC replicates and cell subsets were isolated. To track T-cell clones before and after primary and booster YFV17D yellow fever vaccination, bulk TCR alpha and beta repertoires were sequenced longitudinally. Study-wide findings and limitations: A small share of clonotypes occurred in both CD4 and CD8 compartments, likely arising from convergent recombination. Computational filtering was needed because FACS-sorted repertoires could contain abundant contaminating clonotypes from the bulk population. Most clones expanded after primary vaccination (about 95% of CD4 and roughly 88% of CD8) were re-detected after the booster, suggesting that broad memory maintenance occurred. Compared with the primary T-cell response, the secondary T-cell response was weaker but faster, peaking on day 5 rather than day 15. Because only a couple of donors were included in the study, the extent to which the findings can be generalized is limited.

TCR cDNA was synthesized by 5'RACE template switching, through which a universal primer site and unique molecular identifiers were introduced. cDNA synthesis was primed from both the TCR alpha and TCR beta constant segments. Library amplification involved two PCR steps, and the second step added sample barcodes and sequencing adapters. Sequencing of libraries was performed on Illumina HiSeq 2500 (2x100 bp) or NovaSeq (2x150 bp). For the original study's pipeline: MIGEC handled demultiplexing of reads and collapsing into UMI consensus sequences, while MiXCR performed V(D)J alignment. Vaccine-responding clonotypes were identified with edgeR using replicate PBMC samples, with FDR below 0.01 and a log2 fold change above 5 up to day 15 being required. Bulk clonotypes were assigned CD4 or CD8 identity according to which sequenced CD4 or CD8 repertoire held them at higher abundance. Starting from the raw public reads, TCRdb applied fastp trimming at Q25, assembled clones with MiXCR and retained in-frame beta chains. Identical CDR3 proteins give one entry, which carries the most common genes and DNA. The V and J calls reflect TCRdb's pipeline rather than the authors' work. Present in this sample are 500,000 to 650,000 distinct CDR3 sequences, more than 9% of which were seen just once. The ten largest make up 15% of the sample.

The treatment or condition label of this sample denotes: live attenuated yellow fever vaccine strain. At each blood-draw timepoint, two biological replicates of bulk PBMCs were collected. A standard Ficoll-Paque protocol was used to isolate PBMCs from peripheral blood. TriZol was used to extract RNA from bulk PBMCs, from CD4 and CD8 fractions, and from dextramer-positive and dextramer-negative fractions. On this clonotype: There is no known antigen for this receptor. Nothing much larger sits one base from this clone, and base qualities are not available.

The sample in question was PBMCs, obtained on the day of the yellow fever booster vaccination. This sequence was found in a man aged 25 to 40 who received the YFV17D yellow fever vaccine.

The base sequence is TGTGCCAGCAGCTCCACTAGCGGTTACTTTTCAGATACGCAGTATTTT. The translation is CASSSTSGYFSDTQYF. This sequence uses TRBV7-6 and TRBJ2-3, and 8 junction bases match TRBD2. The CDR3 sequence holds 16 residues, the cysteine and phenylalanine included. Just the 48-base CDR3 DNA is kept, in frame starting at base 1. From V the trimming removes 4 bases and from J it removes 4 bases, while the gene matches leave 10 bases of the junction unaccounted for. The germline V gene yields SGHVS for CDR1 and FNYEAQ for CDR2.